One and the same sample provided the 7 T cell receptor beta chains below, sequenced in a study of PD-1 blockade in classical Hodgkin lymphoma. Time point meaning: newly diagnosed, previously untreated cHL patient sample. Using immunoSEQ multiplex PCR, the repertoire was profiled, and TCRdb retains in-frame clones only, with some absent. The sample includes 15,000 to 20,000 clones, around 87% seen only once; the top ten take roughly 3.9%. Sequenced sample: peripheral blood mononuclear cells (PBMCs). The source of these receptors is a human donor with classical Hodgkin lymphoma.

The rearrangement links TRBV6-5 to TRBJ1-1, with a possible D match to TRBD1 (6 bases). The CDR3 is 16 residues long. From germline, CDR1 is MNHEY and CDR2 SVGAGI. V was clipped by 0 bases and J by 1 base, with 12 bases between them. In nucleotides, the CDR3 is TGTGCCAGCAGTTACTCGGCAGGGGCAAGGAACACTGAAGCTTTCTTT. Its translation is CASSYSAGARNTEAFF.

The chain couples TRBV19 to TRBJ2-3; the match to TRBD2 covers 7 bases. The CDR3 totals 17 residues. After removal of 3 bases from V and 3 bases from J, the junction contained 12 bases not matched to a gene. Germline V gene lookup returns CDR1 LNHDA and CDR2 SQIVND (reference sequence). DNA for the CDR3: TGTGCCAGTAGTATCTTTTCGGGACTATACTTTACAGATACGCAGTATTTT. This codes for CASSIFSGLYFTDTQYF.

V gene TRBV5-1 combines with J gene TRBJ1-1; D perhaps matches TRBD1 (6 bases). The CDR3 is 14 amino acids. Germline loops: CDR1 SGHRS, CDR2 YFSETQ. Trimming took 1 base from V and 5 from J, leaving 12 bases between them. DNA for the CDR3: TGCGCCAGCAGCTTGTACGGGGGGCGGACTGAAGCTTTCTTT. It is translated as CASSLYGGRTEAFF.

The V call is TRBV28, the J call TRBJ1-4; TRBD1 is a possible D gene (6 bases). Germline V CDR1 and CDR2: MDHEN, SYDVKM. The ends were cut back, 6 bases at V and 4 bases at J, with 15 bases in the middle. The CDR3 covers 15 residues. CDR3 sequence (DNA): TGTGCCAGCAGCGGGAGACAGGTGATTAATGAAAAACTGTTTTTT. Protein: CASSGRQVINEKLFF.

This clone is a singleton in its sample. The genes are TRBV19 and TRBJ2-6, with no clear D. Trimming shortened V by 5 bases and J by 0 bases, and 11 bases separated the two germline ends. CDR1 is LNHDA and CDR2 is SQIVND in the germline V gene (reference sequence). The CDR3 is made up of 16 amino acids. CDR3 DNA sequence: TGTGCCAGTAGTTCGGCAGGAATCTCTGGGGCCAACGTCCTGACTTTC. It encodes CASSSAGISGANVLTF.

J is TRBJ2-7 and V is TRBV28; TRBD1 aligns across 7 bases. The CDR3 is made up of 15 amino acids. After removal of 5 bases from V and 2 bases from J, the junction contained 9 bases not matched to a gene. Germline V gene lookup returns CDR1 MDHEN and CDR2 SYDVKM. The CDR3 reads CASSAHRGAAYEQYF. For the CDR3, the DNA is TGTGCCAGCAGTGCACACAGGGGTGCAGCCTACGAGCAGTACTTC.

J is TRBJ1-2 and V is TRBV6-5; no reliable D call. CDR1 and CDR2 from the germline V gene are MNHEY and SVGAGI. Deletions cut 10 bases from V and 2 bases from J, with 17 bases between. The CDR3 is made up of 14 amino acids. The DNA of the CDR3 is TGTGCCACCGGGGTTTATGGGCGGAACTATGGCTACACCTTC. As protein: CATGVYGRNYGYTF.